The rows below give T cell receptor beta chains drawn from one sample of a study of cytotoxic CD8 clonotypes in ibrutinib-treated CLL. Sequencing used immunoSEQ multiplex PCR; TCRdb keeps in-frame clones, though not all of them. Of some 65,000 clones in the sample, around three fifths were seen once. The sequencing here drew on PBMCs, taken after 12 months of ibrutinib treatment. Source of these receptors: a human donor with chronic lymphocytic leukemia. The CDR3 runs from the conserved cysteine through the conserved F or W. The order of the fields is clone size, J gene, D gene, V gene, CDR3 protein, CDR3 DNA. D genes are given only for firm matches. Not all rows give a size; the values are once, few, many and, for expanded clones, a class.

clone size: once
J gene: TRBJ2-1
D gene: -
V gene: TRBV5-1
CDR3 protein: CASSPAGSSGSPYNEQFF
CDR3 DNA: TGCGCCAGCAGCCCGGCGGGGTCCTCAGGGAGCCCCTACAATGAGCAGTTCTTC

clone size: many
J gene: TRBJ1-3
D gene: -
V gene: TRBV4-2
CDR3 protein: CASSQEGVSGNTIYF
CDR3 DNA: TGTGCCAGCAGCCAAGAGGGGGTCTCTGGAAACACCATATATTTT

clone size: -
J gene: TRBJ2-3
D gene: -
V gene: TRBV18
CDR3 protein: CASSLLLGDTQYF
CDR3 DNA: TGTGCCAGCTCACTCTTACTCGGAGATACGCAGTATTTT

clone size: -
J gene: TRBJ2-1
D gene: -
V gene: TRBV7-8
CDR3 protein: CASSSPRGSVPYNEQFF
CDR3 DNA: TGTGCCAGCAGCTCCCCTCGCGGTAGCGTCCCCTACAATGAGCAGTTCTTC

clone size: once
J gene: TRBJ2-1
D gene: TRBD1
V gene: TRBV10-3
CDR3 protein: CAISGSGTVSYNEQFF
CDR3 DNA: TGTGCCATCAGCGGCTCCGGGACAGTCTCCTACAATGAGCAGTTCTTC

clone size: -
J gene: TRBJ2-4
D gene: TRBD2
V gene: TRBV2
CDR3 protein: CASSGRSGSQNIQYF
CDR3 DNA: TGTGCCAGCAGTGGCCGTAGCGGGAGCCAAAACATTCAGTACTTC

clone size: few
J gene: TRBJ1-4
D gene: -
V gene: TRBV6-5
CDR3 protein: CASSSMYATNEKLFF
CDR3 DNA: TGTGCCAGCAGCTCCATGTACGCAACTAATGAAAAACTGTTTTTT

clone size: -
J gene: TRBJ1-5
D gene: -
V gene: TRBV6-6
CDR3 protein: CASSYSRVLDQPQHF
CDR3 DNA: TGTGCCAGCAGTTACTCTCGGGTTCTCGATCAGCCCCAGCATTTT

clone size: -
J gene: TRBJ1-2
D gene: TRBD1
V gene: TRBV19
CDR3 protein: CASSTGTVYGYTF
CDR3 DNA: TGTGCCAGTAGCACCGGGACAGTCTATGGCTACACCTTC

clone size: few
J gene: TRBJ1-1
D gene: -
V gene: TRBV20-1
CDR3 protein: CSARAAGPAFF
CDR3 DNA: TGCAGTGCTAGAGCGGCGGGGCCGGCTTTCTTT

clone size: few
J gene: TRBJ2-7
D gene: -
V gene: TRBV28
CDR3 protein: CASSLPGKRAYEQYF
CDR3 DNA: TGTGCCAGCAGTTTGCCCGGTAAGCGAGCCTACGAGCAGTACTTC

clone size: -
J gene: TRBJ1-2
D gene: -
V gene: TRBV6-1
CDR3 protein: CASSPDSNYGYTF
CDR3 DNA: TGTGCCAGCAGTCCTGACAGTAACTATGGCTACACCTTC

clone size: few
J gene: TRBJ2-5
D gene: TRBD1
V gene: TRBV5-5
CDR3 protein: CASSYTPAPTGGETQYF
CDR3 DNA: TGTGCCAGCAGCTACACGCCAGCCCCGACAGGGGGAGAGACCCAGTACTTC

clone size: few
J gene: TRBJ1-3
D gene: TRBD1
V gene: TRBV19
CDR3 protein: CASRPFSGTGAGSSGNTIYF
CDR3 DNA: TGTGCCAGCCGACCCTTTTCCGGGACAGGGGCAGGGAGCTCTGGAAACACCATATATTTT

clone size: -
J gene: TRBJ2-7
D gene: -
V gene: TRBV19
CDR3 protein: CASSKANRDKGEQYF
CDR3 DNA: TGTGCCAGTAGTAAAGCGAACAGGGATAAAGGCGAGCAGTACTTC

clone size: -
J gene: TRBJ2-6
D gene: TRBD1
V gene: TRBV5-1
CDR3 protein: CASSMAGTGGSGANVLTF
CDR3 DNA: TGCGCCAGCAGCATGGCCGGGACAGGGGGCAGTGGGGCCAACGTCCTGACTTTC